This note documents a single T cell receptor beta chain sequence. Assay: immunoSEQ multiplex PCR; the TCRdb copy retains only in-frame clones and omits some. This repertoire shows tens of thousands of clones, about four fifths found once; its top ten account for around 20%. This entry is derived from a study of identifying expanded T cells in peripheral blood. Trimming stripped 8 bases from V and 6 bases from J, with 10 bases between. The germline V gene encodes CDR1 MNHEY and CDR2 SVGAGI. The CDR3 length is 11 residues. The specimen sequenced was blood. The receptor's source is a person aged 18 to 75 in good health. This rearrangement joins TRBV6-5 to TRBJ1-1; D may be TRBD1 (6 bases). This CDR3 is CASSGDAEAFF. CDR3 nucleotides: TGTGCCAGCTCAGGGGACGCTGAAGCTTTCTTT.